The clone carrying this TCR beta chain was seen only once. The sample comes from a study of TIL therapy for anti-PD-1-resistant metastatic lung cancer. Study at large: By whole-exome sequencing, median non-synonymous tumor mutation burden was roughly 1.6 mutations per megabase.

The immunoSEQ assay was v3. Produced via immunoSEQ multiplex PCR; TCRdb's table is partial and in-frame only. The data show about 50,000 clones, about two thirds seen once. The CDR3 contains 16 residues. The germline V gene encodes CDR1 SNHLY and CDR2 FYNNEI. Unmatched junction bases numbered 17, after V lost 7 bases and J lost 7 bases. The time point was: pre-treatment sample, taken before nivolumab and TIL therapy. Tumor tissue came from excised metastases, mostly pleural nodules or supraclavicular lymph nodes. Tumors were harvested before any PD-1/PD-L1 blockade. This material consisted of tumor tissue, taken at baseline. This chain connects TRBV2 to TRBJ2-7, with 9 bases matching TRBD2. The receptor was derived from a person aged 25 to 85 with non-small cell lung cancer. CDR3 sequence (DNA): TGTGCCAGCACGTCCCTAGCGGGATCTTCCCTTGGGGAGCAGTACTTC. This translates into CASTSLAGSSLGEQYF.